A single sample is the source of the 6 T cell receptor beta chains below, sequenced in a study of CD8 T cells in ankylosing spondylitis. In TCRdb, the 5' RACE reads were re-called with MiXCR into one record per CDR3 protein. This sample yields fewer than 350,000 distinct CDR3 sequences, of which more than 9% are seen a single time; about 10% belongs to the top ten. Sequenced sample: blood, either unsorted or a sorted T cell fraction (not recorded which). The receptor source for this set is a female donor with ankylosing spondylitis or in good health (not recorded which).

This rearrangement joins TRBV20-1 to TRBJ1-5; D call uncertain. CDR1 and CDR2 (germline): DFQATT, SNEGSKA (reference sequence). The germline V and J ends were trimmed by 1 base and 4 bases, with 8 bases remaining between them. The CDR3 extends over 13 amino acids. The CDR3 nucleotides are TGCAGTGCTAGAGTGGCGGCAAATCAGCCCCAGCATTTT. Its translation is CSARVAANQPQHF.

This clonotype is a singleton in its sample. The CDR3 loop is CASSLAAMNEQFF. CDR3 bases: TGTGCCAGCAGCTTAGCAGCCATGAATGAGCAGTTCTTC. The rearrangement joins TRBV7-8 to TRBJ2-1; D call uncertain. The CDR3 covers 13 residues. From germline, CDR1 is SGHVS and CDR2 FQNEAQ. V was shortened by 0 bases and J by 7 bases, with 7 bases between the two germline ends.

In this sample, this clonotype turned up many times. The chain recombines TRBV15 with TRBJ2-7, with D possibly TRBD1 on 5 matching bases. This CDR3 region has 13 residues. Trimming removed 8 bases at V and 0 bases at J, with 11 bases between. The V gene's germline CDR1 is LNHNV and CDR2 YYDKDF (reference sequence). This chain's CDR3 is CATSVGDSYEQYF. CDR3 nucleotide sequence: TGTGCCACCTCAGTAGGGGACTCCTACGAGCAGTACTTC.

This clonotype was detected many times. V and J are TRBV20-1 and TRBJ2-3; no clear D. Germline CDR1 is DFQATT and CDR2 is SNEGSKA (reference sequence). This CDR3 is built from 12 residues. Between the trimmed V and J ends, which lost 3 bases and 6 bases, there was a span of 10 bases. Here the CDR3 DNA reads TGCAGTGCTAGGTTCGGGCGGGATACGCAGTATTTT. As protein: CSARFGRDTQYF.

The V gene is TRBV2, the J gene TRBJ2-3; D unclear. The CDR3 consists of 14 residues. V dropped 3 bases and J dropped 3 bases, with 10 bases sitting between them. From germline, CDR1 is SNHLY and CDR2 FYNNEI. The CDR3 DNA sequence: TGTGCCAGCAGTGATTCCCCCGGGACAGATACGCAGTATTTT. Its protein product is CASSDSPGTDTQYF.

The sample holds a few counts of this clonotype. This chain connects TRBV7-2 to TRBJ2-5, with D possibly being TRBD1 (6 bases). Germline V gives CDR1 SGHTA, CDR2 FQGNSA. CDR3 size: 15 residues. The ends were cut back, 1 base at V and 4 bases at J, with 13 bases in the middle. CDR3 residues: CASSLGQDPGETQYF. The CDR3 DNA sequence: TGTGCCAGCAGCTTAGGACAGGACCCCGGAGAGACCCAGTACTTC. Full variable domain (rest looked up from reference TRBV7-2 and TRBJ2-5): GAGVSQSPSNKVTEKGKDVELRCDPISGHTALYWYRQSLGQGLEFLIYFQGNSAPDKSGLPSDRFSAERTGGSVSTLTIQRTQQEDSAVYLCASSLGQDPGETQYFGPGTRLLVL.